The clone carrying this T cell receptor (beta chain) was seen ten or more times. Its specificity is unknown. A single record per CDR3 protein comes from TCRdb applying MiXCR to the 5' RACE reads. This sample yields 35,000 to 45,000 distinct CDR3 sequences, of which around 6.6% are seen a single time; roughly 0.79% belongs to the top ten. This entry belongs to a study of T-cell memory formation after mild COVID-19. Across the study: TCR clustering was largely donor specific. Study-level points and caveats: Nothing confirmed that second-wave clones peaking on day 37 were specific for SARS-CoV-2. Pre-infection memory carried some responding clones, suggesting that cross-reactive memory joined. Clones which contracted sat mainly in CM and EM if CD4+, and in EMRA if CD8+.

CDR3 length equals 17 residues. Germline V gene data show CDR1 as LGHNA and CDR2 as YNFKEQ. Trimming cost V 1 base and J 2 bases, with 17 bases left between them. The receptor was derived from an adult who had mild COVID-19 (a few samples of this study predate the infection). Cell type and time point are not known. Sequenced sample: PBMCs or a T cell subset sorted from them (not recorded which). The rearrangement links TRBV4-2 to TRBJ2-5; possible D gene TRBD1, 7 bases. CDR3 DNA: TGTGCCAGCAGCCAAGGTTTCGGGGCAGGGGGGCAAGAGACCCAGTACTTC. Protein: CASSQGFGAGGQETQYF.